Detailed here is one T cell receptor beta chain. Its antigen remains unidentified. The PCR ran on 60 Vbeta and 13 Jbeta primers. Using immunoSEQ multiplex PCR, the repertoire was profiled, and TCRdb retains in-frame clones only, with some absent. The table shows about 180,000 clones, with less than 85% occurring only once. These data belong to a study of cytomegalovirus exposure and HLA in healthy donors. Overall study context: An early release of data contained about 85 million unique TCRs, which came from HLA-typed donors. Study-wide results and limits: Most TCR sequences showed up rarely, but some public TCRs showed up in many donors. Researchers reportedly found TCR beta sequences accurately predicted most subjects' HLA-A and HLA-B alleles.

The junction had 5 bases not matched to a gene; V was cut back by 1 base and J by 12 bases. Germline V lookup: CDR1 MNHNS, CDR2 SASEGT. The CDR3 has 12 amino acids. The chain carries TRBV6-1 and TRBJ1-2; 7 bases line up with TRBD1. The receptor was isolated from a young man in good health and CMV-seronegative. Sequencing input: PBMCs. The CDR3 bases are TGTGCCAGCAGTGAAGGTTGGGGGACAGACACCTTC. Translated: CASSEGWGTDTF.